This T cell receptor (beta chain) was sequenced in a study of T cells in pancreatic ductal adenocarcinoma. Here immunoSEQ multiplex PCR was the method, and the copy in TCRdb shows in-frame clones only, minus some. This repertoire shows 4,800 or so clones, roughly 80% found once; its top ten account for roughly 8%. The CDR3 is 16 residues long. The V gene's germline CDR1 is MGHDK and CDR2 SYGVNS. Selected pancreatic ductal adenocarcinoma patients had undergone surgery without neoadjuvant therapy. The V and J genes are TRBV25-1 and TRBJ2-1; 8 nucleotides match TRBD2. The receptor was isolated from a human donor with pancreatic ductal adenocarcinoma. The donor label of this sample is uncertain. The sequenced material came from pancreatic tumor tissue. CDR3 nucleotide sequence: TGTGCGGTCGCGGGGGGCTCTGAGAGCTCCTACAATGAGCAGTTCTTC. Encoded protein: CAVAGGSESSYNEQFF.